This TCR beta chain came from a study of cytomegalovirus exposure and HLA in healthy donors. Study outcomes and limitations: The authors reported that TCR beta sequences could predict HLA-A and HLA-B alleles. These predictions were accurate for most subjects in the first cohort. Later, TCR association rates were found to vary by HLA locus, highest for DRB1 and lowest for HLA-C. Per a later analysis, HLA-associated TCR beta chains showed more clonal expansion than other, equally common TCR beta chains.

In the case of this clone: The antigen is not known.

Researchers ran the PCR with 60 Vbeta and 13 Jbeta primers. Assay used: immunoSEQ multiplex PCR; TCRdb lists only in-frame clones, some missing. The sample has 100,000 or so clones; about 70% are singletons. Per the germline V gene, CDR1 is MNHEY and CDR2 is SMNVEV (reference sequence). CDR3 length: 16 amino acids. The ends lost 3 bases at V and 5 bases at J; junction bases unmatched: 9. The sequence came from a human donor in good health. The chain links TRBV27 to TRBJ2-2, with 7 bases fitting TRBD2. Sequenced sample: PBMCs. The CDR3 DNA reads as TGTGCCAGCAGTTTGGAGGGAGGGCCCGAAACCGGGGAGCTGTTTTTT. Residues: CASSLEGGPETGELFF.